The clone carrying this TCR beta chain was picked up a small number of times. Its specificity is unknown. These data come from a study of cytotoxic CD8 clonotypes in ibrutinib-treated CLL. In the study overall: Responses comprised around 24 partial and 2 complete; at median about 68 months, approximately 14 remained remitted and some twelve progressed.

General study results and limits: Sustained-remission and progressing patients had unequal sampling times. Public clonotypes showed up rarely, and on treatment they shrank or held steady.

Sequencing was performed with immunoSEQ multiplex PCR; in TCRdb, only in-frame clones are kept and a portion is missing. In the table there are 250,000 to 350,000 clones, around 69% of which are singletons. CDR1 and CDR2 (germline): MNHNY, SVGAGI (reference sequence). V lost 6 bases to trimming and J lost 2 bases, with 13 bases between them. The CDR3 spans 14 residues. V and J are TRBV6-6 and TRBJ1-2; D perhaps matches TRBD1 (6 bases). Source: PBMCs, taken at disease progression, from a patient treated with ibrutinib. The receptor was isolated from a human donor with chronic lymphocytic leukemia. CDR3 residues: CASSYRASNYGYTF. The CDR3 nucleotides read TGTGCCAGCAGCTACAGGGCCTCCAACTATGGCTACACCTTC.